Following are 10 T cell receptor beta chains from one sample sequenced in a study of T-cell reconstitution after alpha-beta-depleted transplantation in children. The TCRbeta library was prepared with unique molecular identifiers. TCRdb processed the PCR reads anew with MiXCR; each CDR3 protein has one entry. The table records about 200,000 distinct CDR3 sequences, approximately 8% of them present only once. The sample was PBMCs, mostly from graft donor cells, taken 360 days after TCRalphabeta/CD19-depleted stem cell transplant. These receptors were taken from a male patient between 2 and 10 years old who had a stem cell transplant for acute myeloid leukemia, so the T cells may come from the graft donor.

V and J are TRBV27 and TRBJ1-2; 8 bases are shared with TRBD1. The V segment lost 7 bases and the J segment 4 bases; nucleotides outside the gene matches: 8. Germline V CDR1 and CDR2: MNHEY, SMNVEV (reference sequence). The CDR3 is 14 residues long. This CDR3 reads CASKDRDRAYGYTF. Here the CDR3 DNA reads TGTGCCAGCAAGGACAGGGATCGGGCCTATGGCTACACCTTC.

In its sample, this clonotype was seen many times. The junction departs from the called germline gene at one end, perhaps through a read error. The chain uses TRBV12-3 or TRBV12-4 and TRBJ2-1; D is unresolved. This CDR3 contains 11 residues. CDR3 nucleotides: TGTGCCAGCACTTTAGTCGATGAGCAGTTCTTC. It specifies CASTLVDEQFF.

Here the CDR3 reads CASSFRGGSGRDTDTQYF. Here the CDR3 DNA reads TGTGCCAGCAGCTTTCGAGGGGGGAGCGGGAGGGACACAGATACGCAGTATTTT. The chain links TRBV7-3 to TRBJ2-3, with 10 bases lining up with TRBD2. This CDR3 has 18 amino acids. Germline loops: CDR1 SGHTA, CDR2 FQGTGA. With V trimmed by 3 bases and J by 2 bases, 11 bases remained unmatched.

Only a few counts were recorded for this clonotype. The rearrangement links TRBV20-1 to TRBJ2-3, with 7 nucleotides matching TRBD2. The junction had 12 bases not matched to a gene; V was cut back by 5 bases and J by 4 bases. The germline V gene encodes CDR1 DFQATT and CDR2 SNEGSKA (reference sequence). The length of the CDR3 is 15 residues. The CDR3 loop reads CSAPPVAGVADTQYF. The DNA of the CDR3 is TGCAGTGCTCCCCCTGTGGCGGGAGTGGCAGATACGCAGTATTTT.

CDR3 in DNA: TGTGCCATCAGTGAGATGGAGTTTGGCTACACCTTC. It encodes CAISEMEFGYTF. The chain joins TRBV10-3 to TRBJ1-2; no reliable D call. Trimming shortened V by 2 bases and J by 7 bases, and 8 bases separated the two germline ends. This CDR3 is 12 amino acids long. Germline values: CDR1 ENHRY, CDR2 SYGVKD.

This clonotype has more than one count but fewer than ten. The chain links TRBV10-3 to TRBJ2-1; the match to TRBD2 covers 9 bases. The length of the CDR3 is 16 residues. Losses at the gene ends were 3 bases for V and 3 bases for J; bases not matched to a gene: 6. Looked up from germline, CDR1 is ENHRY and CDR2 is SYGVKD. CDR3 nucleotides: TGTGCCATCAGTGAATTGGCGGGGGGGGACTACAATGAGCAGTTCTTC. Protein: CAISELAGGDYNEQFF.

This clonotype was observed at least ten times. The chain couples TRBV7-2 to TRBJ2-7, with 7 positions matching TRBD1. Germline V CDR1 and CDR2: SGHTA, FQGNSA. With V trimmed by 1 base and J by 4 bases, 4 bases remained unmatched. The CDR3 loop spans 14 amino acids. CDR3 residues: CASSLGTGHYEQYF. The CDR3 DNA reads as TGTGCCAGCAGCTTAGGGACAGGACATTACGAGCAGTACTTC.

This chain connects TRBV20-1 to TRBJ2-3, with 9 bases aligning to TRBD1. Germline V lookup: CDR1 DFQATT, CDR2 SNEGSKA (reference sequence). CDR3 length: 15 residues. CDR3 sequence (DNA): TGCAGCTGGGGTAAAATGGGACAGGGAACAGATACGCAGTATTTT. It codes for CSWGKMGQGTDTQYF.

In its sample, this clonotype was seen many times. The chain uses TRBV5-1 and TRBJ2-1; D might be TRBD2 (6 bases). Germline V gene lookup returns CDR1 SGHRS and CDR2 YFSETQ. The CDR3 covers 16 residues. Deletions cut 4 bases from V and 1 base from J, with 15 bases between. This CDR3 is CASSPRTIWSYNEQFF. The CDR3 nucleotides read TGCGCCAGCAGCCCGAGGACTATTTGGTCCTACAATGAGCAGTTCTTC.

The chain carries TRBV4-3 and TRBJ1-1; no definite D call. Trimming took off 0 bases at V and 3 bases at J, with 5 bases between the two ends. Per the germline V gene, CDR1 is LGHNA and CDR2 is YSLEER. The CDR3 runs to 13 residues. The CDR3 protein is CASSQDGDTEAFF. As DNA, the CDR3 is TGCGCCAGCAGCCAAGATGGGGACACTGAAGCTTTCTTT.